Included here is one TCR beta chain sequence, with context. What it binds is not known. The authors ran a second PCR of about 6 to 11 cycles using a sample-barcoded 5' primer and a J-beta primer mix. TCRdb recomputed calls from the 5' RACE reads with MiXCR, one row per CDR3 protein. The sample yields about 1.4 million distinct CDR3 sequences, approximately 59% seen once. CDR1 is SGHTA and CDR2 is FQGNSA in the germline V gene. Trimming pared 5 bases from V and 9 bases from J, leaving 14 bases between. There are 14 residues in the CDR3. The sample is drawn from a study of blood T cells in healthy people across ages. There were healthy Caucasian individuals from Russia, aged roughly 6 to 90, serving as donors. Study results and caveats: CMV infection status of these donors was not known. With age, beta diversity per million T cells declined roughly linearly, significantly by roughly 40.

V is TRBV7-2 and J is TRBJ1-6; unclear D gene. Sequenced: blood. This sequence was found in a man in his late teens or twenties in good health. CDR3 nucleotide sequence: TGTGCCAGCAGCCCAACGCTCGGGGTTTCACCCCTCCACTTT. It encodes CASSPTLGVSPLHF. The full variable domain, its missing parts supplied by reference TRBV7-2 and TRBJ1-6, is GAGVSQSPSNKVTEKGKDVELRCDPISGHTALYWYRQSLGQGLEFLIYFQGNSAPDKSGLPSDRFSAERTGGSVSTLTIQRTQQEDSAVYLCASSPTLGVSPLHFGNGTRLTVT.